This T cell receptor (beta chain) was sequenced in a study of OX40 agonist ivuxolimab in advanced cancers. Assay used: immunoSEQ multiplex PCR; TCRdb lists only in-frame clones, some missing. The table records about 50,000 clones, about 88% of them present only once. Germline V gene sequence: CDR1 SGHVS, CDR2 FQNEAQ. V was shortened by 5 bases and J by 2 bases, with 13 bases between the two germline ends. The CDR3 covers 14 residues. The sequence was collected from an adult with an advanced solid tumor such as melanoma, head and neck, liver or kidney cancer. Here the sequenced sample was CD4+ or CD8+ T cells sorted from blood, taken in a trial of the OX40 agonist ivuxolimab. The chain employs TRBV7-8 and TRBJ2-7; D possibly uses TRBD1 or TRBD2 (5 bases each). The CDR3 region is CASSNRDGPYEQYF. The CDR3 DNA is TGTGCCAGCAGCAACCGGGACGGACCCTACGAGCAGTACTTC. Based on the CDR3 plus reference TRBV7-8 and TRBJ2-7, the full variable domain is GAGVSQSPRYKVAKRGQDVALRCDPISGHVSLFWYQQALGQGPEFLTYFQNEAQLDKSGLPSDRFFAERPEGSVSTLKIQRTQQEDSAVYLCASSNRDGPYEQYFGPGTRLTVT.